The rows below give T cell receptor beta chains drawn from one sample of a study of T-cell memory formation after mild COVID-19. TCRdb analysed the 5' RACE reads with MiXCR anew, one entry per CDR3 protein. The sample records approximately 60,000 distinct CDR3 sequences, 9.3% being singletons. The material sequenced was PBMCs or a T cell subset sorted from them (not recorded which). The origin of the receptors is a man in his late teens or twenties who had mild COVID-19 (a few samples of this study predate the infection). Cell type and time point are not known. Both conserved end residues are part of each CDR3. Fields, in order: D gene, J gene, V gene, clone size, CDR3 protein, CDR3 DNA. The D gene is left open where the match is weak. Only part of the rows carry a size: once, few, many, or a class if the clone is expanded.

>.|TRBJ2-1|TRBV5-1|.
CASSPEGGNEQFF
TGCGCCAGCAGCCCCGAGGGGGGGAATGAGCAGTTCTTC
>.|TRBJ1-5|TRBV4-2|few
CASSQAEGRNQPQHF
TGTGCCAGCAGCCAAGCTGAGGGGCGCAATCAGCCCCAGCATTTT
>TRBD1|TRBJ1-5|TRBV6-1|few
CASRSQGEQPQHF
TGTGCCAGCAGGTCACAGGGGGAACAGCCCCAGCATTTT
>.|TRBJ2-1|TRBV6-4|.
CASSASFVANEQFF
TGTGCCAGCAGTGCTAGCTTTGTCGCCAATGAGCAGTTCTTC
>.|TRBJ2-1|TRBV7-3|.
CASSIAAEQFF
TGTGCCAGCAGCATAGCGGCCGAGCAGTTCTTC
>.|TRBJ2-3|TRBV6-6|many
CASIWGASTDTQYF
TGTGCCAGCATCTGGGGGGCCAGCACAGATACGCAGTATTTT
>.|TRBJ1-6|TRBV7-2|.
CASSLDGSSYNSPLHF
TGTGCCAGCAGCTTAGACGGGAGCTCCTATAATTCACCCCTCCACTTT
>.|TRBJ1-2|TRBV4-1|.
CASGQTEPGLANYGYTF
TGCGCCAGCGGTCAGACTGAACCCGGGCTGGCTAACTATGGCTACACCTTC
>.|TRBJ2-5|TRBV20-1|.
CSARVAGKETQYF
TGCAGTGCTAGAGTGGCAGGGAAAGAGACCCAGTACTTC
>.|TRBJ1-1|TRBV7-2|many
CASSSSGAGEAFF
TGTGCCAGCAGTTCTTCAGGCGCCGGAGAAGCTTTCTTT